This T cell receptor (beta chain) was recovered during a study of identical twins. Unique molecular identifiers were present on cDNA, and template switching added a universal primer site. TCRdb re-analysed the 5' RACE reads in MiXCR, keeping a single row per CDR3 protein. The sample has hundreds of thousands of distinct CDR3 sequences, 15% to 20% seen once. The germline gives CDR1 WNHNN, CDR2 SYGVQD (reference sequence). The CDR3 runs to 13 residues. V was trimmed by 6 bases and J by 7 bases, leaving 13 bases between them. These data were also reused for a study on T cells expressing NK-cell markers. This second study says: Top CD8+ clonotypes included the dominant CD3+CD56+NKG2C+ clonotypes in 6 or 7 donors.

The sequence derives from a woman under 30 in good health. Specimen: PBMCs. The chain links TRBV10-1 to TRBJ2-1; maybe TRBD1 (5 bases). CDR3 protein: CASSKPGSNEQFF. CDR3 nucleotides: TGCGCCAGCAGCAAGCCAGGGTCAAATGAGCAGTTCTTC.